These T cell receptor beta chains were read from a single sample in a study of blood T cell repertoires in COVID-19. This table comes from immunoSEQ multiplex PCR, and its TCRdb copy is limited to in-frame clones, with some not included. The sample has 250,000 or so clones, 70% to 90% seen once. Sequencing was performed on PBMCs or T cells enriched from blood (not recorded which). These receptors were collected from a middle-aged man who had recovered from COVID-19. Both conserved end residues are part of each CDR3. Each record gives: D gene, CDR3 length, V gene, clone size, J gene, CDR3 protein, CDR3 DNA. D genes are given only for firm matches. The size entry is marked missing in some rows and otherwise reads once, few, many or a size class.

d_call: -; cdr3_length: 18; v_call: TRBV4-1; clone_size: -; j_call: TRBJ1-3; cdr3_aa: CASSQEGGVALSGNTIYF; cdr3_nt: TGCGCCAGCAGCCAAGAAGGGGGTGTAGCTCTCTCTGGAAACACCATATATTTT
d_call: TRBD1; cdr3_length: 16; v_call: TRBV4-1; clone_size: -; j_call: TRBJ2-1; cdr3_aa: CASRPTGGPNYNEQFF; cdr3_nt: TGCGCCAGCAGACCCACAGGGGGACCTAACTACAATGAGCAGTTCTTC
d_call: -; cdr3_length: 14; v_call: TRBV19; clone_size: once; j_call: TRBJ1-3; cdr3_aa: CASRIGSSGNTIYF; cdr3_nt: TGTGCCAGTAGGATCGGGAGCTCTGGAAACACCATATATTTT
d_call: -; cdr3_length: 15; v_call: TRBV5-1; clone_size: -; j_call: TRBJ2-5; cdr3_aa: CASSWALGGQETQYF; cdr3_nt: TGCGCCAGCAGCTGGGCCCTGGGGGGCCAAGAGACCCAGTACTTC
d_call: TRBD1; cdr3_length: 15; v_call: TRBV6-5; clone_size: -; j_call: TRBJ1-3; cdr3_aa: CASSLDRGLGNTIYF; cdr3_nt: TGTGCCAGCAGTCTGGACAGGGGGCTTGGAAACACCATATATTTT
d_call: -; cdr3_length: 15; v_call: TRBV19; clone_size: -; j_call: TRBJ1-5; cdr3_aa: CASRGIRDTNQPQHF; cdr3_nt: TGTGCCAGTAGGGGAATCCGGGACACCAATCAGCCCCAGCATTTT
d_call: TRBD2; cdr3_length: 16; v_call: TRBV4-2; clone_size: -; j_call: TRBJ2-1; cdr3_aa: CASSQQRGPSYNEQFF; cdr3_nt: TGTGCCAGCAGCCAACAGCGGGGGCCCTCCTACAATGAGCAGTTCTTC
d_call: -; cdr3_length: 18; v_call: TRBV29-1; clone_size: -; j_call: TRBJ2-1; cdr3_aa: CSVETFLLGTLPSSEQFF; cdr3_nt: TGCAGCGTTGAAACCTTTCTCCTTGGGACTCTTCCCAGCAGTGAGCAGTTCTTC
d_call: TRBD1; cdr3_length: 16; v_call: TRBV18; clone_size: few; j_call: TRBJ1-2; cdr3_aa: CASSPELDRGLDGYTF; cdr3_nt: TGTGCCAGCTCACCTGAACTCGACAGGGGGCTTGATGGCTACACCTTC
d_call: -; cdr3_length: 12; v_call: TRBV29-1; clone_size: -; j_call: TRBJ1-1; cdr3_aa: CSVERQAPEAFF; cdr3_nt: TGCAGCGTTGAACGACAGGCTCCTGAAGCTTTCTTT
d_call: TRBD1; cdr3_length: 14; v_call: TRBV20-1; clone_size: -; j_call: TRBJ1-4; cdr3_aa: CSASPGDRGEKLFF; cdr3_nt: TGCAGTGCTAGTCCAGGGGACAGGGGAGAAAAACTGTTTTTT
d_call: TRBD1; cdr3_length: 13; v_call: TRBV5-6; clone_size: -; j_call: TRBJ1-4; cdr3_aa: CASSRGQGEKLFF; cdr3_nt: TGTGCCAGCAGCCGAGGACAGGGGGAAAAACTGTTTTTT
d_call: TRBD2; cdr3_length: 16; v_call: TRBV4-1; clone_size: -; j_call: TRBJ2-7; cdr3_aa: CASGSPWRERSYEQYF; cdr3_nt: TGCGCCAGCGGATCCCCCTGGCGGGAGAGAAGCTACGAGCAGTACTTC
d_call: TRBD1; cdr3_length: 14; v_call: TRBV9; clone_size: -; j_call: TRBJ2-5; cdr3_aa: CASSSQDRVETQYF; cdr3_nt: TGTGCCAGCAGCTCCCAGGACAGGGTAGAGACCCAGTACTTC
d_call: TRBD1; cdr3_length: 14; v_call: TRBV13; clone_size: -; j_call: TRBJ2-7; cdr3_aa: CASSLRQGAGEQYF; cdr3_nt: TGTGCCAGCAGCCTACGACAGGGGGCGGGCGAGCAGTACTTC
d_call: -; cdr3_length: 15; v_call: TRBV7-2; clone_size: -; j_call: TRBJ1-6; cdr3_aa: CASSLSGGVGSPLHF; cdr3_nt: TGTGCCAGCAGCTTATCGGGGGGAGTTGGTTCACCCCTCCACTTT
d_call: TRBD1; cdr3_length: 16; v_call: TRBV18; clone_size: -; j_call: TRBJ1-2; cdr3_aa: CASSPQVGQGSRGYTF; cdr3_nt: TGTGCCAGCTCACCCCAGGTGGGACAGGGAAGTCGAGGCTACACCTTC
d_call: TRBD1; cdr3_length: 13; v_call: TRBV3-1/TRBV3-2; clone_size: -; j_call: TRBJ1-1; cdr3_aa: CASSPGTATEAFF; cdr3_nt: TGTGCCAGCAGCCCCGGGACAGCCACTGAAGCTTTCTTT
d_call: TRBD1; cdr3_length: 14; v_call: TRBV30; clone_size: -; j_call: TRBJ1-3; cdr3_aa: CACDRGRTGNTIYF; cdr3_nt: TGTGCCTGTGACAGGGGAAGAACTGGAAACACCATATATTTT
d_call: -; cdr3_length: 14; v_call: TRBV7-2; clone_size: -; j_call: TRBJ2-5; cdr3_aa: CASSLVDSQETQYF; cdr3_nt: TGTGCCAGCAGCTTAGTGGACAGCCAAGAGACCCAGTACTTC
d_call: -; cdr3_length: 15; v_call: TRBV27; clone_size: -; j_call: TRBJ2-7; cdr3_aa: CASSPLPQGSYEQYF; cdr3_nt: TGTGCCAGCAGTCCCCTCCCGCAGGGCTCCTACGAGCAGTACTTC
d_call: TRBD1; cdr3_length: 15; v_call: TRBV2; clone_size: -; j_call: TRBJ2-7; cdr3_aa: CASTNPRQGAREQYF; cdr3_nt: TGTGCCAGCACCAACCCCAGGCAGGGGGCGCGTGAGCAGTACTTC
d_call: TRBD1; cdr3_length: 15; v_call: TRBV7-3; clone_size: -; j_call: TRBJ2-2; cdr3_aa: CASSKGQGWTGELFF; cdr3_nt: TGTGCCAGCAGCAAGGGACAGGGGTGGACCGGGGAGCTGTTTTTT
d_call: -; cdr3_length: 14; v_call: TRBV7-8; clone_size: once; j_call: TRBJ2-7; cdr3_aa: CASSPKRFSYEQYF; cdr3_nt: TGTGCCAGCAGCCCCAAGAGGTTCTCCTACGAGCAGTACTTC
d_call: -; cdr3_length: 15; v_call: TRBV4-2; clone_size: -; j_call: TRBJ1-4; cdr3_aa: CASSSSLGENEKLFF; cdr3_nt: TGTGCCAGCAGCTCCTCGCTCGGAGAGAATGAAAAACTGTTTTTT
d_call: -; cdr3_length: 15; v_call: TRBV6-5; clone_size: -; j_call: TRBJ1-1; cdr3_aa: CASSYARGGLFEAFF; cdr3_nt: TGTGCCAGCAGTTACGCCCGGGGTGGGTTGTTTGAAGCTTTCTTT
d_call: -; cdr3_length: 14; v_call: TRBV18; clone_size: -; j_call: TRBJ1-2; cdr3_aa: CASSRSELAIGYTF; cdr3_nt: TGTGCCAGCTCCCGGTCTGAGCTCGCTATTGGCTACACCTTC
d_call: -; cdr3_length: 13; v_call: TRBV2; clone_size: -; j_call: TRBJ1-1; cdr3_aa: CARSPPLNTEAFF; cdr3_nt: TGTGCCAGGAGCCCCCCGCTGAACACTGAAGCTTTCTTT
d_call: TRBD2; cdr3_length: 16; v_call: TRBV3-1/TRBV3-2; clone_size: -; j_call: TRBJ2-3; cdr3_aa: CASSRNLAGGPDTQYF; cdr3_nt: TGTGCCAGCAGCCGGAACTTGGCGGGAGGGCCAGATACGCAGTATTTT
d_call: -; cdr3_length: 15; v_call: TRBV25-1; clone_size: -; j_call: TRBJ1-5; cdr3_aa: CASSEEGWGNQPQHF; cdr3_nt: TGTGCCAGCAGTGAAGAGGGTTGGGGCAATCAGCCCCAGCATTTT
d_call: -; cdr3_length: 11; v_call: TRBV5-6; clone_size: -; j_call: TRBJ2-3; cdr3_aa: CASSWRDTQYF; cdr3_nt: TGTGCCAGCAGCTGGAGAGATACGCAGTATTTT
d_call: TRBD2; cdr3_length: 15; v_call: TRBV18; clone_size: once; j_call: TRBJ2-2; cdr3_aa: CASSPQSGRTGELFF; cdr3_nt: TGTGCCAGCTCACCTCAAAGCGGGAGAACCGGGGAGCTGTTTTTT
d_call: TRBD1; cdr3_length: 14; v_call: TRBV3-1/TRBV3-2; clone_size: -; j_call: TRBJ1-1; cdr3_aa: CASSLDRGDTEAFF; cdr3_nt: TGTGCCAGCAGCCTTGACAGGGGGGACACTGAAGCTTTCTTT
d_call: -; cdr3_length: 16; v_call: TRBV28; clone_size: once; j_call: TRBJ1-3; cdr3_aa: CASSEGTGGPGNTIYF; cdr3_nt: TGTGCCAGCAGTGAGGGAACGGGAGGCCCTGGAAACACCATATATTTT
d_call: -; cdr3_length: 14; v_call: TRBV27; clone_size: -; j_call: TRBJ1-2; cdr3_aa: CASSLSPGAHGYTF; cdr3_nt: TGTGCCAGCAGTCTCTCCCCAGGGGCGCATGGCTACACCTTC
d_call: -; cdr3_length: 16; v_call: TRBV7-2; clone_size: once; j_call: TRBJ2-3; cdr3_aa: CASSLASGRGTDTQYF; cdr3_nt: TGTGCCAGCAGCTTAGCTAGCGGCCGAGGCACAGATACGCAGTATTTT
d_call: -; cdr3_length: 13; v_call: TRBV5-1; clone_size: -; j_call: TRBJ2-5; cdr3_aa: CASSFDLQETQYF; cdr3_nt: TGCGCCAGCAGCTTTGACTTACAAGAGACCCAGTACTTC
d_call: TRBD1; cdr3_length: 15; v_call: TRBV6-1; clone_size: -; j_call: TRBJ2-7; cdr3_aa: CASSESHRGYDEQYF; cdr3_nt: TGTGCCAGCAGTGAATCTCACAGGGGGTACGACGAGCAGTACTTC
d_call: TRBD1; cdr3_length: 17; v_call: TRBV6-7; clone_size: -; j_call: TRBJ2-7; cdr3_aa: CASSYPKRGLPWYEQYF; cdr3_nt: TGTGCCAGCAGTTACCCGAAGAGGGGGCTTCCTTGGTACGAGCAGTACTTC
d_call: -; cdr3_length: 18; v_call: TRBV4-1; clone_size: -; j_call: TRBJ2-7; cdr3_aa: CASSQDFRGGVISYEQYF; cdr3_nt: TGCGCCAGCAGCCAAGATTTTCGGGGCGGGGTAATCTCCTACGAGCAGTACTTC
d_call: -; cdr3_length: 14; v_call: TRBV6-5; clone_size: -; j_call: TRBJ1-2; cdr3_aa: CASTIPGANYGYTF; cdr3_nt: TGTGCCAGCACAATTCCGGGGGCTAACTATGGCTACACCTTC
d_call: TRBD2; cdr3_length: 16; v_call: TRBV5-4; clone_size: -; j_call: TRBJ2-5; cdr3_aa: CASSWGGLAGRETQYF; cdr3_nt: TGTGCCAGCAGCTGGGGCGGACTAGCGGGACGAGAGACCCAGTACTTC
d_call: TRBD2; cdr3_length: 15; v_call: TRBV7-8; clone_size: -; j_call: TRBJ2-7; cdr3_aa: CASSRRLAGAHEQYF; cdr3_nt: TGTGCCAGCAGCCGTAGACTAGCGGGAGCGCACGAGCAGTACTTC
d_call: -; cdr3_length: 14; v_call: TRBV5-1; clone_size: -; j_call: TRBJ1-4; cdr3_aa: CASSLGASDEKLFF; cdr3_nt: TGCGCCAGCAGCTTGGGGGCGTCGGATGAAAAACTGTTTTTT
d_call: TRBD1; cdr3_length: 15; v_call: TRBV5-1; clone_size: few; j_call: TRBJ1-1; cdr3_aa: CASSLGQGVSAEAFF; cdr3_nt: TGCGCCAGCAGCTTGGGACAGGGAGTTTCCGCTGAAGCTTTCTTT
d_call: -; cdr3_length: 16; v_call: TRBV15; clone_size: -; j_call: TRBJ1-6; cdr3_aa: CATSRGGGSQNSPLHF; cdr3_nt: TGTGCCACCAGCAGAGGGGGGGGGTCTCAAAATTCACCCCTCCACTTT
d_call: -; cdr3_length: 20; v_call: TRBV27; clone_size: -; j_call: TRBJ2-1; cdr3_aa: CASSLFTVQGPSSPYNEQFF; cdr3_nt: TGTGCCAGCAGTTTATTTACTGTCCAGGGGCCCAGTTCCCCGTACAATGAGCAGTTCTTC
d_call: -; cdr3_length: 12; v_call: TRBV12-3/TRBV12-4; clone_size: -; j_call: TRBJ1-2; cdr3_aa: CASSQGLYGYTF; cdr3_nt: TGTGCCAGCAGCCAGGGGCTCTATGGCTACACCTTC
d_call: -; cdr3_length: 14; v_call: TRBV5-1; clone_size: few; j_call: TRBJ2-7; cdr3_aa: CASSAPGGRNEQYF; cdr3_nt: TGCGCCAGCAGCGCCCCGGGGGGCCGGAACGAGCAGTACTTC
d_call: -; cdr3_length: 16; v_call: TRBV7-2; clone_size: -; j_call: TRBJ1-2; cdr3_aa: CASSFSRRASHYGYTF; cdr3_nt: TGTGCCAGCAGCTTTAGTCGGAGGGCCTCTCACTATGGCTACACCTTC
d_call: -; cdr3_length: 16; v_call: TRBV9; clone_size: -; j_call: TRBJ1-5; cdr3_aa: CASSGGGQGFNQPQHF; cdr3_nt: TGTGCCAGCAGCGGGGGAGGGCAGGGCTTCAATCAGCCCCAGCATTTT
d_call: TRBD2; cdr3_length: 16; v_call: TRBV5-1; clone_size: -; j_call: TRBJ2-7; cdr3_aa: CASSPGTSGSNREQYF; cdr3_nt: TGCGCCAGCAGCCCAGGGACTAGCGGGAGTAATCGCGAGCAGTACTTC
d_call: -; cdr3_length: 13; v_call: TRBV5-4; clone_size: -; j_call: TRBJ2-3; cdr3_aa: CASSFQGEDTQYF; cdr3_nt: TGTGCCAGCAGCTTTCAGGGTGAGGATACGCAGTATTTT
d_call: TRBD1; cdr3_length: 15; v_call: TRBV6-5; clone_size: many; j_call: TRBJ2-7; cdr3_aa: CASSSRGDRQYGQYF; cdr3_nt: TGTGCCAGCAGTTCCCGAGGGGACAGACAGTACGGCCAGTACTTC